What follows describes a single TCR beta chain. Its antigen is undetermined. These data originate in a study of T cell repertoires in cytomegalovirus infection. The wider study: It was recently identified HLA-C-restricted and well-studied HLA-B-restricted CMV epitopes that the study used.

Trimming cost V 1 base and J 8 bases, with 15 bases left between them. There are 15 residues in the CDR3. Germline loops: CDR1 SEHNR, CDR2 FQNEAQ (reference sequence). General study findings and limits: Clonotypes of TCR beta that were HLA-C-restricted and CMV-specific dominated the ex vivo response.

One entry per CDR3 protein, called by TCRdb with MiXCR from the reads. There are hundreds of thousands of distinct CDR3 sequences in the sample; around 32% occur only once, and around an eighth lies in the top ten. The starting material was cultured CD8+ T cells from PBMCs, obtained from culture after CMV antigen stimulation. The chain has TRBV7-9 and TRBJ2-1; D perhaps matches TRBD1 (8 bases). The receptor's source is a human donor in good health (CMV status not recorded). Some clones in this sample may be carry-over from other donors' samples. CDR3 sequence: CASSLGTGGEDEQFF. The DNA for the CDR3 is TGTGCCAGCAGCTTAGGAACAGGGGGGGAGGATGAGCAGTTCTTC.